Below, 15 T cell receptor beta chains from the same sample are listed, as sequenced in a study of OX40 agonist ivuxolimab in advanced cancers. Using immunoSEQ multiplex PCR, the repertoire was profiled, and TCRdb retains in-frame clones only, with some absent. Of tens of thousands of clones listed, 80% to 85% are singletons. The source was CD4+ or CD8+ T cells sorted from blood, collected in a trial of the OX40 agonist ivuxolimab. The receptors were sampled from an adult with an advanced solid tumor such as melanoma, head and neck, liver or kidney cancer.

The chain couples TRBV4-3 to TRBJ2-1, with D perhaps matching TRBD2 (6 bases). The CDR3 is 21 amino acids. V lost 4 bases and J lost 0, with 28 bases in between. Germline assignment: CDR1 LGHNA and CDR2 YSLEER. The CDR3 sequence: CASSPTRGKAGLISSYNEQFF. CDR3 bases: TGCGCCAGCAGCCCCACCCGGGGGAAGGCGGGCCTGATCAGCTCCTACAATGAGCAGTTCTTC.

The CDR3 here is CASSQDLGSYGYTF. The CDR3 coding sequence is TGCGCCAGCAGCCAAGATTTAGGTTCCTATGGCTACACCTTC. The chain is built from TRBV4-3 and TRBJ1-2, with D unclear. CDR1 and CDR2 from the germline V gene are LGHNA and YSLEER. This CDR3 has 14 amino acids. V lost 0 bases, J lost 4 bases, and 9 bases lay in between.

The chain is built from TRBV6-6 and TRBJ1-1; 9 bases agree with TRBD1. The CDR3 is made up of 15 amino acids. The trim removed 10 bases at V and 2 bases at J, leaving 11 bases unmatched. Germline V lookup: CDR1 MNHNY, CDR2 SVGAGI (reference sequence). As DNA, the CDR3 is TGTGCCACGACAGGACAGGGGTCGGGTAACACTGAAGCTTTCTTT. As protein: CATTGQGSGNTEAFF.

As concerns this clone: This may arise from a read error, as a much more abundant clone is one base away. V is TRBV19 and J is TRBJ1-5; D perhaps matches TRBD1 (6 bases). This CDR3 has 15 residues. V was pared by 2 bases and J by 14 bases, with 22 bases between. The germline V gene has CDR1 LNHDA and CDR2 SQIVND (reference sequence). For the CDR3, the DNA is TGTGCCAGTAGTATAAGCAGGACAGACGCTCAATCGGAGCATTTT. Translated: CASSISRTDAQSEHF. The full variable domain, with the rest looked up from reference TRBV19 and TRBJ1-5, is DGGITQSPKYLFRKEGQNVTLSCEQNLNHDAMYWYRQDPGQGLRLIYYSQIVNDFQKGDIAEGYSVSREKKESFPLTVTSAQKNPTAFYLCASSISRTDAQSEHFGDGTRLSIL.

The chain couples TRBV5-4 to TRBJ2-5; D is perhaps TRBD1 (6 bases). Deletions cut 2 bases from V and 5 bases from J, with 13 bases between. The germline CDR1 and CDR2 sequences are SGHNT and YYREEE (reference sequence). The CDR3 runs to 14 residues. CDR3: CASSFTGSWETQYF. CDR3 sequence (DNA): TGTGCCAGCAGCTTCACAGGGTCTTGGGAGACCCAGTACTTC.

The genes are TRBV7-8 and TRBJ1-6; perhaps TRBD1 as D (5 bases). V was trimmed by 3 bases and J by 6 bases, leaving 18 bases between them. There are 17 residues in the CDR3. The germline CDR1 and CDR2 sequences are SGHVS and FQNEAQ. CDR3 nucleotides: TGTGCCAGCAGCTTTAATACAGGCCGCGGGTTTAATTCACCCCTCCACTTT. This encodes CASSFNTGRGFNSPLHF.

J is TRBJ2-3 and V is TRBV5-4, with 10 positions matching TRBD2. Germline V gene data show CDR1 as SGHNT and CDR2 as YYREEE (reference sequence). The CDR3 covers 15 residues. The J segment lost 0 bases and the V segment lost 4 bases, leaving 2 bases of the junction unmatched. DNA for the CDR3: TGTGCCAGCAGCCTAGCGGGGGCCAGCACAGATACGCAGTATTTT. Amino acid sequence: CASSLAGASTDTQYF.

J is TRBJ1-1 and V is TRBV6-5, with 8 bases identical to TRBD1. The CDR3 totals 15 residues. From germline, CDR1 is MNHEY and CDR2 SVGAGI. Trimming took 5 bases from V and 2 from J; bases not matched to a gene: 7. The CDR3 DNA is TGTGCCAGCAGTCCCACAGGGGGGGGAAACACTGAAGCTTTCTTT. Translated, it gives CASSPTGGGNTEAFF.

V usage is TRBV10-2 and J usage is TRBJ1-2, with D perhaps matching TRBD1 (6 bases). Trimming removed 6 bases at V and 7 bases at J, with 21 bases between. The germline CDR1 and CDR2 sequences are WSHSY and SAAADI. The CDR3 extends over 15 amino acids. This CDR3 is CASSGGPTNYRGYTF. Here the CDR3 DNA reads TGCGCCAGCAGCGGGGGCCCAACGAATTATCGTGGCTACACCTTC.

This chain connects TRBV19 to TRBJ2-2, with D possibly matching TRBD1 (6 bases). V gave up 0 bases and J gave up 1 base, with 15 bases separating them. Germline CDR1 and CDR2: LNHDA and SQIVND (reference sequence). The CDR3 sequence is 18 residues long. CDR3: CASSIEAVTGVNTGELFF. CDR3 DNA: TGTGCCAGTAGTATAGAGGCCGTGACAGGAGTGAACACCGGGGAGCTGTTTTTT. The full variable domain, its missing parts supplied by reference TRBV19 and TRBJ2-2, is DGGITQSPKYLFRKEGQNVTLSCEQNLNHDAMYWYRQDPGQGLRLIYYSQIVNDFQKGDIAEGYSVSREKKESFPLTVTSAQKNPTAFYLCASSIEAVTGVNTGELFFGEGSRLTVL.

The chain joins TRBV4-1 to TRBJ1-2; the D is unclear. Per the germline V gene, CDR1 is MGHRA and CDR2 is YSYEKL. This CDR3 spans 14 amino acids. Trimming removed 1 base at V and 8 bases at J, with 14 bases between. The chain's CDR3 is CASSQGGVTVGYTF. The CDR3 DNA sequence: TGCGCCAGCAGCCAAGGGGGAGTGACGGTCGGCTACACCTTC.

This clone showed up just once. The chain couples TRBV5-1 to TRBJ1-2; tentative D call: TRBD1 (5 bases). This CDR3 comprises 14 residues. V was pared by 2 bases and J by 4 bases, with 12 bases between. Germline assignment: CDR1 SGHRS and CDR2 YFSETQ. CDR3 residues: CASSLVEGSYGYTF. The CDR3 DNA reads TGCGCCAGCAGCTTAGTCGAGGGGTCCTATGGCTACACCTTC. Supplemented by reference TRBV5-1 and TRBJ1-2, the full variable domain reads KAGVTQTPRYLIKTRGQQVTLSCSPISGHRSVSWYQQTPGQGLQFLFEYFSETQRNKGNFPGRFSGRQFSNSRSEMNVSTLELGDSALYLCASSLVEGSYGYTFGSGTRLTVV.

The chain couples TRBV2 to TRBJ2-3, with TRBD1 identical over 9 bases. With 7 bases clipped from V and 0 bases from J, the junction kept 2 bases outside the gene matches. This CDR3 is 14 amino acids long. CDR1 and CDR2 (germline): SNHLY, FYNNEI. The CDR3: CASKQGASTDTQYF. For the CDR3, the DNA is TGTGCCAGCAAACAGGGGGCTAGCACAGATACGCAGTATTTT. Supplemented by reference TRBV2 and TRBJ2-3, the full variable domain reads EPEVTQTPSHQVTQMGQEVILRCVPISNHLYFYWYRQILGQKVEFLVSFYNNEISEKSEIFDDQFSVERPDGSNFTLKIRSTKLEDSAMYFCASKQGASTDTQYFGPGTRLTVL.

V is TRBV6-5 and J is TRBJ1-1; 7 bases are shared with TRBD1. The V gene end was trimmed by 10 bases and the J gene end by 2 bases; junction bases not matched to a gene: 10. Germline V gene sequence: CDR1 MNHEY, CDR2 SVGAGI. This CDR3 has 14 amino acids. CDR3 region: CATLQGHTNTEAFF. For the CDR3, the DNA is TGTGCCACCCTACAGGGGCACACCAACACTGAAGCTTTCTTT.

This rearrangement joins TRBV6-1 to TRBJ2-5; 10 bases are shared with TRBD1. Trimming at V came to 3 bases and at J to 4 bases, leaving 5 bases not matched to a gene. Looked up from germline, CDR1 is MNHNS and CDR2 is SASEGT. The CDR3 is 15 amino acids. The CDR3 reads CASSDLGQGRETQYF. The CDR3 nucleotides are TGTGCCAGCAGTGATTTGGGACAGGGGAGAGAGACCCAGTACTTC.